Included here is one TCR beta chain sequence, with context. What it binds is not known. The sample comes from a study of post-analysis software for immune sequencing data. Prepared libraries of TCR beta cDNA carried unique molecular identifiers. From the PCR reads, TCRdb called clonotypes with MiXCR, one entry per CDR3 protein. The repertoire holds fewer than 850,000 distinct CDR3 sequences, with roughly 46% as singletons. Findings of the study overall: When patients were compared with controls, a handful of TRBV segments were more frequent, TRBV5-6, TRBV5-1 and TRBV20-1 among them. Relative to controls, patients with multiple sclerosis showed significantly lower normalized Chao1 diversity.

The CDR3 loop spans 17 amino acids. V lost 4 bases, J lost 5 bases, and 6 bases stayed unmatched. The germline CDR1 and CDR2 sequences are MNHEY and SMNVEV (reference sequence). Material for sequencing was blood. V gene TRBV27 combines with J gene TRBJ2-1; 15 bases agree with TRBD2. The TCR sequence derives from a girl aged 5 to 17 with multiple sclerosis. The CDR3 nucleotides read TGTGCCAGCAGTTCATACGGACTAGCGGGGGGGAACAATGAGCAGTTCTTC. Protein sequence: CASSSYGLAGGNNEQFF.